This TCR beta chain comes out of a study of blood T cells in healthy people across ages (dated by TCRdb to about 2015). For the study in its entirety: In model experiments, template switching captured roughly one uniquely barcoded TCR beta cDNA molecule for every two T cells. To track age-related changes in TCR beta repertoire diversity, the study relied on deep sequencing normalized with unique cDNA molecular identifiers. The donors were split into four age groups: young (average about 16 years), middle-aged (roughly 39), aged (over 55) and long-lived (roughly 80). Donors of different ages were randomly distributed across sequencing lanes to avoid experimental bias. Using the same blood draw, the study looked at two additional independent replicas of 1 million unique cDNA reads for two donors, one aged 18 to 30 and the other aged 80 or older.

Study-wide conclusions, independent of this receptor: As age increased, observed TCR beta diversity per million T cells dropped in a roughly linear way, and a significant reduction was already evident by age roughly 40. Because donor CMV infection status was unknown, age-related changes in expanded clonotypes were potentially confounded. Since profiling was done on bulk unsorted PBMCs, naive and antigen-experienced compartments could not be conclusively compared. A strong correlation was found between observed TCR beta diversity and the percentage of naive T cells measured by flow cytometry. Compared with the aged group, the long-lived group had more naive CD4+ T cells, fewer expanded clones and increased TCR diversity, a pattern suggesting age selection. Estimates of total diversity based on one million sequenced T cells were considered lower bounds and underestimates.

The method was 5' RACE. Data came from an Illumina HiSeq 2500. The second PCR ran for roughly 7 to 12 cycles and used a J-beta primer mix along with a sample-barcoded 5' primer. A unique molecular identifier was introduced onto each TCR beta cDNA molecule by a template-switch 5' adaptor carrying 12 random nucleotides. Each sample yielded at least 3 million CDR3-containing paired-end reads. The Mint cDNA synthesis kit, primed by a TRBC-specific oligonucleotide, was used to synthesize first-strand cDNA from all RNA. Following uracil-DNA glycosylase treatment, a first 18-cycle PCR with universal primers M1SS and BC2_uni_R was performed on all cDNA. Turning to the authors' computational methods: For normalization, 1 million high-quality reads were randomly selected from each sample, with every read carrying a distinct molecular identifier. Reads with shared molecular identifiers were discarded instead of being binned into consensus sequences. MiTCR, with a Q25 quality threshold and the strictest error-elimination algorithm, was used for CDR3 identification, clonotype clustering and error correction. Lower-bound total TCR beta diversity was estimated with a nonparametric unseen species model using Euler transformation. The public reads were reanalyzed by TCRdb: fastp trimming at Q25, MiXCR alignment, in-frame beta chains only. Every distinct CDR3 protein forms one entry, paired with its most common genes and DNA. It is TCRdb's table, rather than the study itself, that gives the V and J calls and clone size. The sample contains about 1,800,000 distinct CDR3 sequences, 28% of them found a single time. Roughly 8.2% of the sample is held by the ten biggest clonotypes.

The CDR3 runs 15 amino acids, cysteine and phenylalanine included. Solely the CDR3 DNA is kept, with 45 bases framed from the first base. Trimming takes 5 bases off V and 3 bases off J; junction bases not matched to a gene: 10. As encoded in the germline V gene (reference sequence), CDR1 is DFQATT while CDR2 is SNEGSKA. This clonotype was recorded a few times. Its specific antigen is unknown. No base qualities exist here, and no much larger clone lies one base off it. Systemically healthy Caucasian individuals from Russia, around 39 in total and aged roughly 6 to 95 years, were included as donors. Each donor gave ten milliliters of peripheral blood, drawn into EDTA-treated Vacutainer tubes. PBMCs were isolated by Ficoll-Paque density-gradient centrifugation, with at least 6 million obtained per sample. Trizol reagent was used to extract total RNA from the PBMCs, yielding at least 5 micrograms per sample. For every donor, an aliquot of PBMCs went through flow cytometry to measure the percentages of naive CD45RAhigh/CD27high T cells.

The chain links TRBV20-1 with TRBJ1-1, with 9 bases in between that match TRBD1. Sequencing was done on a sample of blood. This TCR was sampled from a woman between 25 and 40 years old in good health. Here is the DNA: TGCAGTGCTCCTCCCGGGACAGGGTCGCACACTGAAGCTTTCTTT. It codes for CSAPPGTGSHTEAFF.